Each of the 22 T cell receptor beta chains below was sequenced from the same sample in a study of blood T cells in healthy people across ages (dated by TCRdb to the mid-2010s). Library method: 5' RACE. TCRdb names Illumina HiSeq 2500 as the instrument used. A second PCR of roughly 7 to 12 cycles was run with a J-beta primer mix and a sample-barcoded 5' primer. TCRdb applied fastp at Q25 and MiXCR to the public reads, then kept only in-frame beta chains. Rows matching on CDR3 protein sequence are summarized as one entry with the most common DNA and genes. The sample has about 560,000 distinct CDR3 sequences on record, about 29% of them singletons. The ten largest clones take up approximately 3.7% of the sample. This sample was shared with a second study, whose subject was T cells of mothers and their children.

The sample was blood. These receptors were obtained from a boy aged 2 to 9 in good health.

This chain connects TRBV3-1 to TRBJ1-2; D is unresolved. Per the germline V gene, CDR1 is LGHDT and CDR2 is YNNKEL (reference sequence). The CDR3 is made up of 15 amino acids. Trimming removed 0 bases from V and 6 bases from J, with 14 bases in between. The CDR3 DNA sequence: TGTGCCAGCAGCCAAGATAGGATGCCCTGGGATGGCTACACCTTC. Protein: CASSQDRMPWDGYTF. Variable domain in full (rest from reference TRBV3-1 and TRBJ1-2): DTAVSQTPKYLVTQMGNDKSIKCEQNLGHDTMYWYKQDSKKFLKIMFSYNNKELIINETVPNRFSPKSPDKAHLNLHINSLELGDSAVYFCASSQDRMPWDGYTFGSGTRLTVV.

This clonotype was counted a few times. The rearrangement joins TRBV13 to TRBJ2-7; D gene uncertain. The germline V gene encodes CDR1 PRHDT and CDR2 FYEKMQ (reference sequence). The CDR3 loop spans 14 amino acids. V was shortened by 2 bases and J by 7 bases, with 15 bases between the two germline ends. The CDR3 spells CASSLRPPAGEQYF. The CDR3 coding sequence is TGTGCCAGCAGCTTACGTCCCCCGGCTGGTGAGCAGTACTTC.

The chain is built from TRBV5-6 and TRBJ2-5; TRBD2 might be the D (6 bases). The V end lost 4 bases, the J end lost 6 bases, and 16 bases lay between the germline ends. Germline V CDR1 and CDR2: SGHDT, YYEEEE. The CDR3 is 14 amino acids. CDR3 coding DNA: TGTGCCAGCAGCCCCCGGACTATCTCCCAGACCCAGTACTTC. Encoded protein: CASSPRTISQTQYF. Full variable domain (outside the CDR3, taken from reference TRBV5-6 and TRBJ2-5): DAGVTQSPTHLIKTRGQQVTLRCSPKSGHDTVSWYQQALGQGPQFIFQYYEEEERQRGNFPDRFSGHQFPNYSSELNVNALLLGDSALYLCASSPRTISQTQYFGPGTRLLVL.

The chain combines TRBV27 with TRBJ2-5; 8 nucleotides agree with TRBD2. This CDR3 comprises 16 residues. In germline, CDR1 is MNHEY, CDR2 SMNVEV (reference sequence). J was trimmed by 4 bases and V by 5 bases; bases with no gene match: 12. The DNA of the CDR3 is TGTGCCAGCAGTAGGGACCGGACGGGAGGGGTAGAGACCCAGTACTTC. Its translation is CASSRDRTGGVETQYF.

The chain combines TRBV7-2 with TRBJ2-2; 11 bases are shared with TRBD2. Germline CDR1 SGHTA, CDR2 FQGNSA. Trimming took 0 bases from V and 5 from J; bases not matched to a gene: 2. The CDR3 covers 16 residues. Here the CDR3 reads CASSLAASGGTGELFF. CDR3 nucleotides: TGTGCCAGCAGCTTAGCGGCTAGCGGGGGGACCGGGGAGCTGTTTTTT.

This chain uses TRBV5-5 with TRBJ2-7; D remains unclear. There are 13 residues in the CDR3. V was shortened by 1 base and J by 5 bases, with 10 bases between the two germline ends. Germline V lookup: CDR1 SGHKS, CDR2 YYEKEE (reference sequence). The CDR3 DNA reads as TGTGCCAGCAGCTTGCATCGGTGGGACGAGCAGTACTTC. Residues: CASSLHRWDEQYF. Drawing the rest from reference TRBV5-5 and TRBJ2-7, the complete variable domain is DAGVTQSPTHLIKTRGQQVTLRCSPISGHKSVSWYQQVLGQGPQFIFQYYEKEERGRGNFPDRFSARQFPNYSSELNVNALLLGDSALYLCASSLHRWDEQYFGPGTRLTVT.

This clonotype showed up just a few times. In DNA form, the CDR3 reads TGTGCCAGCTCACCGGGACTAGCGGTGGTTAAACAAGAGACCCAGTACTTC. Protein: CASSPGLAVVKQETQYF. The chain couples TRBV18 to TRBJ2-5, with TRBD2 matching over 11 bases. Germline V gene lookup returns CDR1 KGHSH and CDR2 LQKENI. The CDR3 covers 17 residues. V lost 3 bases, J lost 2 bases, and 8 bases stayed unmatched.

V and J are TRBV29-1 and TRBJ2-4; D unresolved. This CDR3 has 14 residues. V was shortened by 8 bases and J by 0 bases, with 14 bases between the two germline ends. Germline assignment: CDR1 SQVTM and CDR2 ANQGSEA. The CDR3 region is CSIRNSLAKNIQYF. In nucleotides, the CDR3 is TGCAGCATACGGAACTCCCTAGCCAAAAACATTCAGTACTTC.

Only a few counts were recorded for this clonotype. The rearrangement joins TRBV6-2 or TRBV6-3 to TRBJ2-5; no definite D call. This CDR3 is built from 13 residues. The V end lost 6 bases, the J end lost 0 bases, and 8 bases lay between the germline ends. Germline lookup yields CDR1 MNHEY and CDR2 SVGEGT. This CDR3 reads CASRWTDQETQYF. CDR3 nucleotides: TGTGCCAGCAGATGGACCGACCAAGAGACCCAGTACTTC.

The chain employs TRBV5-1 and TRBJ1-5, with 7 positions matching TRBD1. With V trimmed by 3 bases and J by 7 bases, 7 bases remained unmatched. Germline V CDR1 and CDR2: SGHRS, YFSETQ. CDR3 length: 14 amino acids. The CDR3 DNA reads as TGCGCCAGCAGCTCAACAGGGGAGGGGCAGCCCCAGCATTTT. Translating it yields CASSSTGEGQPQHF.

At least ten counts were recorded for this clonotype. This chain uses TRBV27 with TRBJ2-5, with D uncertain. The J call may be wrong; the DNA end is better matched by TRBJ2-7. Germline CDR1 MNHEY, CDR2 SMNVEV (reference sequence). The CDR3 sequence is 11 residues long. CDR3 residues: CASSPTYEQYF. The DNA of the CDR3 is TGTGCCAGCAGTCCCACCTACGAGCAGTACTTC.

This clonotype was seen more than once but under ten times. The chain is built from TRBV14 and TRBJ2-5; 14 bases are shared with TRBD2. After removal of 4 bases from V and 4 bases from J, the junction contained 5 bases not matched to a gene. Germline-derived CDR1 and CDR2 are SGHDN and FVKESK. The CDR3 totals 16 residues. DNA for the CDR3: TGTGCCAGCAGCCCCGGAGGGACTAGCGGGAGAGAGACCCAGTACTTC. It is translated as CASSPGGTSGRETQYF.

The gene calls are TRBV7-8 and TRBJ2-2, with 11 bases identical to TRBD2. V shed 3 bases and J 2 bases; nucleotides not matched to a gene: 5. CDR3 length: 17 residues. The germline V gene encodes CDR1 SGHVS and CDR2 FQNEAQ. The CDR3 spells CASSFEGLAANTGELFF. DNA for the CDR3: TGTGCCAGCAGCTTTGAGGGACTAGCGGCCAACACCGGGGAGCTGTTTTTT.

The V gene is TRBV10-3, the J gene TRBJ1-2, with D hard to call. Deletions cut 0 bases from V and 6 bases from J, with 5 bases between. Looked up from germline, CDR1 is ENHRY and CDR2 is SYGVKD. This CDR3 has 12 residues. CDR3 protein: CAISESSDGYTF. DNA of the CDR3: TGTGCCATCAGTGAGTCTTCAGATGGCTACACCTTC.

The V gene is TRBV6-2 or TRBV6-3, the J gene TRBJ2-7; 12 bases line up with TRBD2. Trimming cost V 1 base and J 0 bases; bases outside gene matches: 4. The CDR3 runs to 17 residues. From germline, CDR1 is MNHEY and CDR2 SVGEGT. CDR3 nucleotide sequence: TGTGCCAGCAGTTACTTAACTAGCGGGAGGTTCTCCTACGAGCAGTACTTC. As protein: CASSYLTSGRFSYEQYF.

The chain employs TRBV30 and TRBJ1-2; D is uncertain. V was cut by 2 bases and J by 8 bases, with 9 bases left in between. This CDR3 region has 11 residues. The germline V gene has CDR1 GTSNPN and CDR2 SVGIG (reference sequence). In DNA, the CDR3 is TGTGCCTGGAGTCCAAACGGGGGCTACACCTTC. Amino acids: CAWSPNGGYTF.

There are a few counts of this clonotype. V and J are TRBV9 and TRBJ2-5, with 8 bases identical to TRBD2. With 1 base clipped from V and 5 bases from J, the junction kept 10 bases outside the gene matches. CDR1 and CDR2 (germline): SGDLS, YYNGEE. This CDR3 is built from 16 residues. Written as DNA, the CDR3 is TGTGCCAGCAGCGTATTTAGCGGGGAGGCGGGTGAGACCCAGTACTTC. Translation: CASSVFSGEAGETQYF.

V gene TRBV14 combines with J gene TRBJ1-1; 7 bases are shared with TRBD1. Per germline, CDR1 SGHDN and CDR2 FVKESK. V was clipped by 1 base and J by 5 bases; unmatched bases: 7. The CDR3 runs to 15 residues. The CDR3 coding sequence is TGTGCCAGCAGCCAAGCTGTTAACAGGGGAACTGAAGCTTTCTTT. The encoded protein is CASSQAVNRGTEAFF.

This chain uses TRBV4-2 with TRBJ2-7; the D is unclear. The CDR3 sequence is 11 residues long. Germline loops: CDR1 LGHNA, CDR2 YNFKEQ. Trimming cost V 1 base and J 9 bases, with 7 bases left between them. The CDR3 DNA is TGTGCCAGCAGCCAAGGACTTGTGCAGTACTTC. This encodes CASSQGLVQYF.

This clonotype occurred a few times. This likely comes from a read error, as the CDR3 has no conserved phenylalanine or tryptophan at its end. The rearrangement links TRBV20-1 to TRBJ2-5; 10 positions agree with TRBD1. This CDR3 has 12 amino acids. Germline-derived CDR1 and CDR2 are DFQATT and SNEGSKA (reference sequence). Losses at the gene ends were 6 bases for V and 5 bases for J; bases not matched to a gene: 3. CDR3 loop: CSAGQGVETQYL. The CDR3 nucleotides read TGCAGTGCAGGACAGGGGGTGGAGACCCAGTACCTC.

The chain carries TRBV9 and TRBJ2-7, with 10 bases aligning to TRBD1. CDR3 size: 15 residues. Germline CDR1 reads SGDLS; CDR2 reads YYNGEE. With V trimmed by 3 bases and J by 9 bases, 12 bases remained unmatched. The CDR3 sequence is CASSDGMTGGTVQYF. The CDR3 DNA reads TGTGCCAGCAGCGATGGAATGACAGGGGGCACTGTGCAGTACTTC.

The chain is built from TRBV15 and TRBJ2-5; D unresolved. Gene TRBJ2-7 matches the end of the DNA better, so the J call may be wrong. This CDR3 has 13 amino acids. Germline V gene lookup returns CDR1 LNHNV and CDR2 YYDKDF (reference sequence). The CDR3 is CATSRGELYEQYF. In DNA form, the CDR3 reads TGTGCCACCAGCAGAGGGGAATTATACGAGCAGTACTTC.